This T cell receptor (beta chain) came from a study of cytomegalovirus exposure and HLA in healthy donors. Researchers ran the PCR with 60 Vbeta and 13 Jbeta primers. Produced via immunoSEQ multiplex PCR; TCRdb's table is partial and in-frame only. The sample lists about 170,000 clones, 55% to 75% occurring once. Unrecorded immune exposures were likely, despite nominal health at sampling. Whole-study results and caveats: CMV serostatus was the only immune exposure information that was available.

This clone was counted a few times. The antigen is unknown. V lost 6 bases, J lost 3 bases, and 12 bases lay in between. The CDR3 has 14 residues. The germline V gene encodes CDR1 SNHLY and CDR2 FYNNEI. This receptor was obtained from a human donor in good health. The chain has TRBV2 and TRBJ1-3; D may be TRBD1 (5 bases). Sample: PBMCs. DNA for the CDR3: TGTGCCAGCAGGATGGGGACTAGTGGAAACACCATATATTTT. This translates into CASRMGTSGNTIYF.